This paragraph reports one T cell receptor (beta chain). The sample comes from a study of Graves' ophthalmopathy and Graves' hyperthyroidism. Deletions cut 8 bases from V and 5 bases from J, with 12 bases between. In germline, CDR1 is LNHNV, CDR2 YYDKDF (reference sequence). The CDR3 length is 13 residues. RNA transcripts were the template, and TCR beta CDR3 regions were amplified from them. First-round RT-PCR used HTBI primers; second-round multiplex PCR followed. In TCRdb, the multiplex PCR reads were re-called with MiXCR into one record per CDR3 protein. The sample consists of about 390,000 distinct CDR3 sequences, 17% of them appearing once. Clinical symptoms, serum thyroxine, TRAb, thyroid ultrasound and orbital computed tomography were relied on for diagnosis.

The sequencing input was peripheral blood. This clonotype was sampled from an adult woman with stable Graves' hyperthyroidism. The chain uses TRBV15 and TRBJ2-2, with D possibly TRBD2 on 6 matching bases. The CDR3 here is CATANRGTGELFF. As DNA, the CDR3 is TGTGCCACCGCGAACCGGGGGACCGGGGAGCTGTTTTTT.